This T cell receptor beta chain is drawn from a study of Graves' ophthalmopathy and Graves' hyperthyroidism. Study findings and constraints: Ophthalmopathy progression was predicted by the model at less than 71% sensitivity and less than 80% specificity.

This clonotype was counted many times. Antigen: not known. The germline V and J ends were trimmed by 6 bases and 4 bases, with 10 bases remaining between them. The CDR3 totals 12 residues. Germline values: CDR1 SGDLS, CDR2 YYNGEE. The evidence that diagnosis relied on was clinical symptoms, serum thyroxine, TRAb, thyroid ultrasound and orbital computed tomography. PBMCs were obtained from roughly 9 ml of fresh peripheral blood. For repertoire sequencing, the TCR beta CDR3 regions were amplified from RNA transcripts. A first-round RT-PCR used HTBI primers, followed by a second-round multiplex PCR. TCRdb independently ran MiXCR on the multiplex PCR reads; one entry per CDR3 protein. The table lists 650,000 to 900,000 distinct CDR3 sequences, 40% of them singletons, with 35% to 55% in the top ten.

This chain uses TRBV9 with TRBJ1-2; D remains unclear. The sequenced sample consisted of peripheral blood. The clonotype comes from an adult man with Graves' ophthalmopathy. CDR3 sequence: CASNRAGYGYTF. Written as DNA, the CDR3 is TGTGCCAGCAACCGGGCAGGCTATGGCTACACCTTC.